The 5 T cell receptor beta chains reported below all come from one sample, sequenced in a study of control samples from healthy donors and cancer patients. Libraries were prepared by immunoSEQ multiplex PCR; TCRdb keeps only in-frame clonotypes and omits some of them. Of about 100,000 clones in the sample, about 88% were seen once. The sample comprised blood. The source of these receptors is a woman aged 45-65 years in good health.

This clone was recorded a few times. CDR3 residues: CASSHGADEAFF. The CDR3 bases are TGTGCCAGCAGCCACGGGGCAGATGAAGCTTTCTTT. This chain uses TRBV16 with TRBJ1-1; maybe TRBD1 (5 bases). CDR1 KGHSY and CDR2 FQNENV come from the germline V gene. The CDR3 runs 12 residues. The V gene lost 3 bases and the J gene lost 7 bases, with 9 bases spanning the gap.

V gene TRBV4-1 combines with J gene TRBJ1-4; tentatively, D is TRBD1 (6 bases). Germline lookup yields CDR1 MGHRA and CDR2 YSYEKL. The CDR3 is 16 amino acids. The V end lost 1 base, the J end lost 0 bases, and 9 bases lay between the germline ends. The CDR3 loop is CASSQAGTTTNEKLFF. The CDR3 bases are TGCGCCAGCAGCCAAGCCGGGACAACAACTAATGAAAAACTGTTTTTT.

The V gene is TRBV25-1, the J gene TRBJ2-2, with 14 bases aligning to TRBD2. CDR1 and CDR2 (germline): MGHDK, SYGVNS. There are 17 residues in the CDR3. The junction had 9 bases not matched to a gene; V was cut back by 4 bases and J by 8 bases. In nucleotides, the CDR3 is TGTGCCAGCAGTGCAACCCAGGGACTAGCGGGAGAGGGGGAGCTGTTTTTT. Amino acids: CASSATQGLAGEGELFF.

The genes are TRBV5-1 and TRBJ1-2; D is possibly TRBD1 (5 bases). Trimming pared 3 bases from V and 6 bases from J, leaving 21 bases between. CDR1 is SGHRS and CDR2 is YFSETQ in the germline V gene. CDR3 length: 16 amino acids. The CDR3 loop is CASSSSSMIGANGYTF. Written as DNA, the CDR3 is TGCGCCAGCAGCTCATCCTCCATGATCGGGGCGAATGGCTACACCTTC. The whole variable domain, filled in from reference TRBV5-1 and TRBJ1-2, reads KAGVTQTPRYLIKTRGQQVTLSCSPISGHRSVSWYQQTPGQGLQFLFEYFSETQRNKGNFPGRFSGRQFSNSRSEMNVSTLELGDSALYLCASSSSSMIGANGYTFGSGTRLTVV.

The chain is built from TRBV6-2 or TRBV6-3 and TRBJ1-5; 10 positions agree with TRBD1. The CDR3 has 18 residues. V shed 5 bases and J 10 bases; nucleotides not matched to a gene: 20. In germline, CDR1 is MNHEY, CDR2 SVGEGT. CDR3 amino acids: CASSGLPGQGPISRPQHF. CDR3 in DNA: TGTGCCAGCAGTGGACTTCCGGGACAGGGGCCCATAAGTCGTCCCCAGCATTTT.